What follows describes a single T cell receptor (beta chain). The antigen is unknown. The data stem from a study of Ad26.COV2.S vaccination and SARS-CoV-2 variants. The data were produced by immunoSEQ multiplex PCR, yet TCRdb's version contains in-frame clones alone and is incomplete. The sample shows around 450,000 clones, roughly 89% of them seen only once. Regarding the study as a whole: Comparability of non-spike TCR breadth was observed across vaccine and placebo recipients.

The sample's treatment: some 20 received Ad26.COV2.S at low or high dose, single or two shots; several received placebo; per-sample allocation not given. The investigators took samples on day 63 after the first vaccine or placebo injection. Trimming removed 2 bases at V and 0 bases at J, with 7 bases between. The CDR3 length is 14 residues. CDR1 and CDR2 (germline): SGHRS, YFSETQ. The sequenced sample was peripheral blood, obtained in a trial of Ad26.COV2.S vaccine versus placebo. V gene TRBV5-1 combines with J gene TRBJ2-3; D unresolved. This TCR was recovered from a person between 18 and 65 years old who received the Ad26.COV2.S COVID-19 vaccine or a placebo. The CDR3 nucleotides read TGCGCCAGCAGCTTAACGGTTAGCACAGATACGCAGTATTTT. Its protein product is CASSLTVSTDTQYF.